The clone carrying this T cell receptor (beta chain) was observed at least ten times. The antigen is not known. Stated time point: newly diagnosed GD, antithyroid drugs for less than 3 months. Making the TCR library involved RNA that had been extracted from PBMCs. The CDR3 has 14 residues. Germline V lookup: CDR1 MNHEY, CDR2 SVGEGT. The J segment lost 10 bases and the V segment lost 6 bases, leaving 6 bases of the junction unmatched. Both iRepertoire HTBI primers and Arm-PCR of CDR3 regions were used to build the TCR beta libraries. TCRdb re-called the multiplex PCR reads with MiXCR, one entry per CDR3 protein. The sample has 400,000 to 500,000 distinct CDR3 sequences, approximately 14% seen once; the top ten hold around a sixth. This sample was included in a study of regulatory T cells in long-lasting Graves disease. Regarding the study as a whole: Newly diagnosed Graves' patients exceeded persistent ones in TCR diversity. Fewer public clonotypes were shared by new patients (around 990) than by persistent patients (approximately 2,700). Persistent disease preferred TRBV28, TRBJ1-2 and TRBJ2-5.

The same sample was also studied in work on T cells in Graves' hyperthyroidism and ophthalmopathy. That paper notes: Exclusion followed for patients with uncontrolled infection, other autoimmune disease, pregnancy or lactation.

The TCR sequence derives from a woman between 50 and 59 years old with Graves disease. The input for sequencing was peripheral blood mononuclear cells (PBMCs), taken at new diagnosis, from a patient treated with antithyroid drugs. J is TRBJ2-1 and V is TRBV6-2 or TRBV6-3, with TRBD2 matching over 13 bases. Here the CDR3 reads CASRTGLAGDEQFF. For the CDR3, the DNA is TGTGCCAGCAGAACTGGACTAGCGGGAGACGAGCAGTTCTTC.